The 6 T cell receptor beta chains listed next were all sequenced from one sample in a study of T cell changes during pregnancy in multiple sclerosis. TCRdb's copy holds only in-frame clones and misses some; the assay was immunoSEQ multiplex PCR. The data contain approximately 100,000 clones, almost 95% of them singletons. The sequencing used peripheral blood, collected before pregnancy. Receptors originate from a female donor with multiple sclerosis, enrolled in a pregnancy study.

The genes are TRBV7-6 and TRBJ2-1, with TRBD2 matching over 10 bases. This CDR3 is 16 amino acids long. V dropped 2 bases and J dropped 0; count of bases not matched to a gene: 1. Germline CDR1 reads SGHVS; CDR2 reads FNYEAQ. The CDR3: CASSLPSGSSYNEQFF. CDR3 DNA: TGTGCCAGCAGCTTACCTAGCGGGAGCTCCTACAATGAGCAGTTCTTC.

This chain joins TRBV5-6 and TRBJ1-2; 8 nucleotides line up with TRBD1. The CDR3 length is 15 residues. The V and J ends lost 2 bases and 4 bases, in that order; junction bases with no gene match: 7. CDR1 SGHDT and CDR2 YYEEEE come from the germline V gene. Here the CDR3 reads CASSFYRGVGYGYTF. CDR3 nucleotide sequence: TGTGCCAGCAGCTTCTACAGGGGGGTGGGCTATGGCTACACCTTC.

The chain joins TRBV18 to TRBJ2-7; the match to TRBD1 covers 8 bases. Germline loops: CDR1 KGHSH, CDR2 LQKENI. With 0 bases clipped from V and 3 bases from J, the junction kept 10 bases outside the gene matches. CDR3 length: 17 residues. The CDR3 region has the DNA TGTGCCAGCTCACCACCGGTCGCGCCAGGGGGCAACTACGAGCAGTACTTC. It translates to CASSPPVAPGGNYEQYF.

The chain is built from TRBV5-6 and TRBJ1-1; TRBD1 might be the D (6 bases). Trimming pared 2 bases from V and 1 base from J, leaving 18 bases between. There are 17 residues in the CDR3. Per the germline V gene, CDR1 is SGHDT and CDR2 is YYEEEE. DNA for the CDR3: TGTGCCAGCAGCTTATATGACAGGTCGAGGTGGAACACTGAAGCTTTCTTT. This translates into CASSLYDRSRWNTEAFF.

The chain employs TRBV19 and TRBJ1-5, with D maybe TRBD1 (5 bases). Germline V CDR1 and CDR2: LNHDA, SQIVND (reference sequence). CDR3 length: 11 residues. The CDR3 coding sequence is TGTGCTACAGGTCAATATCAGCCCCAGCATTTT. This translates into CATGQYQPQHF. Full variable domain (missing parts from reference TRBV19 and TRBJ1-5): DGGITQSPKYLFRKEGQNVTLSCEQNLNHDAMYWYRQDPGQGLRLIYYSQIVNDFQKGDIAEGYSVSREKKESFPLTVTSAQKNPTAFYLCATGQYQPQHFGDGTRLSIL.

The rearrangement links TRBV7-8 to TRBJ2-1; TRBD2 aligns across 11 bases. CDR1 and CDR2 from the germline V gene are SGHVS and FQNEAQ. The ends lost 6 bases at V and 3 bases at J; junction bases unmatched: 7. This CDR3 comprises 16 residues. DNA for the CDR3: TGTGCCAGCAGTTCCCCTAGCGGGAGGATCTACAATGAGCAGTTCTTC. Translation: CASSSPSGRIYNEQFF.